A single sample is the source of the 21 T cell receptor beta chains below, sequenced in a study of shared clonotypes between healthy human individuals. Method: immunoSEQ multiplex PCR; TCRdb's copy keeps in-frame clones and lacks some. The sample consists of about 1.1 million clones, around 78% of them appearing once. Sequenced: memory CD4+ T cells from PBMCs. The subset: CD45RA-negative fraction. The receptor set was obtained from a man aged 18 to 30 in good health. Some clones in this sample may be carry-over from other donors' samples.

CDR3 DNA: TGTGCCAGCAGTGAAGACCGGGGGGGAGATGAAAAACTGTTTTTT. Protein sequence: CASSEDRGGDEKLFF. The chain recombines TRBV6-1 with TRBJ1-4; the D gene is possibly TRBD1 (5 bases). Trimming pared 1 base from V and 6 bases from J, leaving 12 bases between. There are 15 residues in the CDR3. The germline CDR1 and CDR2 sequences are MNHNS and SASEGT.

The J gene is TRBJ1-2, the V gene TRBV5-4; 7 bases are shared with TRBD1. This CDR3 has 13 residues. CDR1 SGHNT and CDR2 YYREEE come from the germline V gene (reference sequence). The V and J ends lost 5 bases and 6 bases, in that order; junction bases with no gene match: 7. CDR3 coding DNA: TGTGCCAGCAGGTCGGGGACAGCGGATGGCTACACCTTC. Translation: CASRSGTADGYTF.

This clone appeared a single time. The chain joins TRBV6-5 to TRBJ1-1, with a possible D match to TRBD1 (6 bases). Germline loops: CDR1 MNHEY, CDR2 SVGAGI. The CDR3 has 13 amino acids. The ends were cut back, 7 bases at V and 0 bases at J, with 9 bases in the middle. The CDR3 nucleotides read TGTGCCAGCAAGGGGGATCTGAACACTGAAGCTTTCTTT. Encoded protein: CASKGDLNTEAFF.

The chain combines TRBV7-2 with TRBJ1-2; 10 bases are a match to TRBD1. This CDR3 spans 14 amino acids. Germline-derived CDR1 and CDR2 are SGHTA and FQGNSA. J lost 6 bases, V lost 5 bases, and 6 bases had no gene match. This CDR3 reads CASSIGQGVDGYTF. As DNA, the CDR3 is TGTGCCAGCAGCATCGGACAGGGGGTGGATGGCTACACCTTC.

The chain is built from TRBV19 and TRBJ1-3, with a weak D call TRBD1 (5 bases). The CDR3 consists of 14 residues. V lost 9 bases to trimming and J lost 0 bases, with 12 bases between them. Germline values: CDR1 LNHDA, CDR2 SQIVND (reference sequence). The CDR3 region has the DNA TGTGCCAGCTGGGACGGTAGCTCTGGAAACACCATATATTTT. Translation gives CASWDGSSGNTIYF.

This rearrangement joins TRBV28 to TRBJ1-4, with D possibly being TRBD1 (6 bases). V lost 4 bases and J lost 8, with 14 bases in between. The CDR3 totals 14 residues. Germline-derived CDR1 and CDR2 are MDHEN and SYDVKM. The CDR3 DNA is TGTGCCAGCAGTTCCTTCGGGGGGGGCGAAAAACTGTTTTTT. Protein: CASSSFGGGEKLFF.

The J gene is TRBJ2-1, the V gene TRBV7-6; a weak D match, TRBD2 (5 bases). The germline CDR1 and CDR2 sequences are SGHVS and FNYEAQ. The V end was cut by 4 bases, the J end by 5 bases, with 12 bases between. This CDR3 is built from 14 residues. CDR3 residues: CASSYRLTDNEQFF. The CDR3 region has the DNA TGTGCCAGCAGCTATCGACTAACGGACAATGAGCAGTTCTTC.

At least ten counts were recorded for this clone. In the same sample, other DNA sequences code for this CDR3. The rearrangement joins TRBV7-9 to TRBJ2-7, with TRBD2 as a possible D gene (5 bases). V dropped 6 bases and J dropped 6 bases, with 18 bases sitting between them. The germline V gene has CDR1 SEHNR and CDR2 FQNEAQ (reference sequence). This CDR3 is built from 14 residues. Written as DNA, the CDR3 is TGTGCCAGCAGTCACAGCGGCCTCTTCCGCGAGCAGTACTTC. Residues: CASSHSGLFREQYF.

This sequence joins TRBV5-6 and TRBJ2-7; D perhaps matches TRBD2 (6 bases). Trimming stripped 0 bases from V and 10 bases from J, with 20 bases between. The CDR3 has 15 amino acids. From germline, CDR1 is SGHDT and CDR2 YYEEEE. The CDR3 is CASSLVGGADGKQYF. In DNA, the CDR3 is TGTGCCAGCAGCTTGGTAGGCGGGGCCGATGGGAAACAGTACTTC.

This clone was detected ten times or more. The chain is built from TRBV28 and TRBJ1-4; 8 bases agree with TRBD1. CDR1 and CDR2 (germline): MDHEN, SYDVKM. There are 15 residues in the CDR3. Trimming removed 0 bases from V and 8 bases from J; junction bases left unmatched: 5. CDR3 loop: CASSLWGRGQEKLFF. The CDR3 DNA sequence: TGTGCCAGCAGTTTATGGGGCAGGGGGCAGGAAAAACTGTTTTTT.

Of note for this clone: Other DNA sequences of this sample code for an identical CDR3. The chain carries TRBV18 and TRBJ2-5; D is possibly TRBD2 (6 bases). V was cut by 3 bases and J by 4 bases, with 9 bases left in between. Per germline, CDR1 KGHSH and CDR2 LQKENI. CDR3 length: 13 amino acids. The CDR3 loop is CASSPGTAETQYF. As DNA, the CDR3 is TGTGCCAGCTCACCCGGGACTGCAGAGACCCAGTACTTC.

The V and J genes are TRBV5-1 and TRBJ2-2; possibly TRBD1 for D (6 bases). Trimming left V 3 bases short and J 6 bases short, with 15 bases between. From germline, CDR1 is SGHRS and CDR2 YFSETQ. The CDR3 loop spans 15 amino acids. The CDR3 sequence is CASSYGTPGAGELFF. In DNA form, the CDR3 reads TGCGCCAGCAGCTACGGGACACCCGGGGCCGGGGAGCTGTTTTTT.

This clone was seen only once. The gene calls are TRBV19 and TRBJ2-2, with 10 bases matching TRBD2. The CDR3 length is 17 residues. Germline CDR1 LNHDA, CDR2 SQIVND (reference sequence). V shed 2 bases and J 5 bases; nucleotides not matched to a gene: 8. In nucleotides, the CDR3 is TGTGCCAGTAGTATAATTGGACTAGCGGTGAGGACCGGGGAGCTGTTTTTT. It yields the protein CASSIIGLAVRTGELFF.

The DNA of the CDR3 is TGTGCCAGCAGCCAAGGACTAGCGGGAGGCCGGACCGGGGAGCTGTTTTTT. It yields the protein CASSQGLAGGRTGELFF. The chain is built from TRBV13 and TRBJ2-2, with TRBD2 matching 14 bases. This CDR3 comprises 17 residues. The germline CDR1 and CDR2 sequences are PRHDT and FYEKMQ (reference sequence). J lost 5 bases, V lost 5 bases, and 7 bases had no gene match. The whole variable domain, remainder taken from reference TRBV13 and TRBJ2-2, is AAGVIQSPRHLIKEKRETATLKCYPIPRHDTVYWYQQGPGQDPQFLISFYEKMQSDKGSIPDRFSAQQFSDYHSELNMSSLELGDSALYFCASSQGLAGGRTGELFFGEGSRLTVL.

This chain joins TRBV7-2 and TRBJ1-1; possibly TRBD1 for D (5 bases). Trimming removed 1 base at V and 5 bases at J, with 14 bases between. Germline CDR1 reads SGHTA; CDR2 reads FQGNSA. This CDR3 spans 15 amino acids. CDR3 region: CASSLEGRGRTEAFF. The CDR3 nucleotides are TGTGCCAGCAGCTTAGAAGGCCGGGGCAGAACTGAAGCTTTCTTT.

V usage is TRBV18 and J usage is TRBJ2-5, with 7 nucleotides matching TRBD1. The CDR3 runs 14 residues. The germline V gene encodes CDR1 KGHSH and CDR2 LQKENI. The J segment lost 7 bases and the V segment lost 3 bases, leaving 8 bases of the junction unmatched. CDR3 sequence (DNA): TGTGCCAGCTCACCTCCGCAGGGGGTGAGGACCCAGTACTTC. Translation: CASSPPQGVRTQYF. Combining the CDR3 with reference TRBV18 and TRBJ2-5 gives the whole variable domain NAGVMQNPRHLVRRRGQEARLRCSPMKGHSHVYWYRQLPEEGLKFMVYLQKENIIDESGMPKERFSAEFPKEGPSILRIQQVVRGDSAAYFCASSPPQGVRTQYFGPGTRLLVL.

The chain recombines TRBV28 with TRBJ2-7; 8 bases fit TRBD1. Looked up from germline, CDR1 is MDHEN and CDR2 is SYDVKM. Unmatched junction bases numbered 17, after V lost 7 bases and J lost 6 bases. The CDR3 spans 16 residues. The CDR3 reads CASNRQGTISSGEQYF. The CDR3 DNA reads as TGTGCCAGCAACCGACAGGGGACGATCTCCTCGGGCGAGCAGTACTTC.

This chain connects TRBV5-1 to TRBJ1-2; no firm D call. V lost 1 base to trimming and J lost 6 bases, with 13 bases between them. The germline V gene encodes CDR1 SGHRS and CDR2 YFSETQ. CDR3 length: 14 residues. This CDR3 is CASSLTLQMDGYTF. The CDR3 region has the DNA TGCGCCAGCAGCTTGACGTTACAAATGGATGGCTACACCTTC. Full variable domain (outside the CDR3, taken from reference TRBV5-1 and TRBJ1-2): KAGVTQTPRYLIKTRGQQVTLSCSPISGHRSVSWYQQTPGQGLQFLFEYFSETQRNKGNFPGRFSGRQFSNSRSEMNVSTLELGDSALYLCASSLTLQMDGYTFGSGTRLTVV.

The V gene is TRBV7-9, the J gene TRBJ2-3; 8 nucleotides agree with TRBD2. The CDR3 runs to 14 residues. Looked up from germline, CDR1 is SEHNR and CDR2 is FQNEAQ (reference sequence). Trimming at V came to 3 bases and at J to 4 bases, leaving 3 bases not matched to a gene. Here the CDR3 DNA reads TGTGCCAGCAGCTTCGGACTAGCAGCAGATACGCAGTATTTT. Amino acid sequence: CASSFGLAADTQYF. The variable domain in full, completed from reference TRBV7-9 and TRBJ2-3, reads DTGVSQNPRHKITKRGQNVTFRCDPISEHNRLYWYRQTLGQGPEFLTYFQNEAQLEKSRLLSDRFSAERPKGSFSTLEIQRTEQGDSAMYLCASSFGLAADTQYFGPGTRLTVL.

This clone was recorded a few times. The same CDR3 also results from other DNA sequences found in this sample. The chain joins TRBV4-1 to TRBJ2-3; TRBD2 aligns across 9 bases. Germline CDR1 MGHRA, CDR2 YSYEKL. Trimming cost V 4 bases and J 2 bases; bases outside gene matches: 4. This CDR3 is 15 amino acids long. The CDR3 loop is CASSRAGGDTDTQYF. The CDR3, as DNA: TGCGCCAGCAGCCGAGCGGGAGGCGACACAGATACGCAGTATTTT.

This CDR3 is CASSLAGQASSGANVLTF. CDR3 DNA: TGTGCCAGCAGCTTAGCTGGACAGGCCTCCTCTGGGGCCAACGTCCTGACTTTC. The chain is built from TRBV7-2 and TRBJ2-6; 7 positions agree with TRBD1. Germline lookup yields CDR1 SGHTA and CDR2 FQGNSA. V was clipped by 0 bases and J by 0 bases; unmatched bases: 5. This CDR3 is 18 amino acids long.